These T cell receptor beta chains were read from a single sample in a study of cytomegalovirus exposure and HLA in healthy donors. Assay: immunoSEQ multiplex PCR; the TCRdb copy retains only in-frame clones and omits some. This sample contains some 60,000 clones. The sample consisted of PBMCs. Receptors were obtained from a male donor in good health and CMV-seronegative. Both conserved end residues are trimmed from each CDR3. D genes are given only for firm matches.

v_call,d_call,cdr3_aa
TRBV10-3,-,AISVGAQETQY
TRBV7-2,-,ASSQGSNPYNEQF
TRBV6-5,TRBD1,ASRSLDRENSPLH
TRBV9,-,ASSVGQGTYEQY
TRBV5-6,TRBD1,ASSLNRGYDEQF
TRBV5-1,-,ASSLAGGSYEQY
TRBV9,-,ASSPYGVNTGELF
TRBV28,TRBD2,ASSVTSGQY
TRBV28,-,ASSYRERDQPQH
TRBV5-1,-,ASSLATSTDTQY
TRBV5-6,-,ASLSRGGRDEKLF
TRBV14,-,ASSFGPNEKLF
TRBV7-2,-,ASSLARQGKGGYT
TRBV6-5,TRBD1,ASHARQGGGEQY
TRBV28,TRBD1,ASALTGDPLFSNQPQH
TRBV18,TRBD1,ASSPGTGGETQY
TRBV19,-,ASREGQNTGELF
TRBV30,TRBD1,AGSVGQAYQETQY